This TCR beta chain was identified in a study of Ad26.COV2.S vaccination and SARS-CoV-2 variants. Assay: immunoSEQ multiplex PCR; the TCRdb copy retains only in-frame clones and omits some. The sample shows fewer than 500,000 clones, roughly nine tenths of them seen only once. Study-level findings and limits: Vaccine recipients had higher spike-specific TCR breadth than placebo recipients.

The treatment was: about 20 received Ad26.COV2.S at low or high dose, single or two shots; roughly five received placebo; per-sample allocation not given. Sampling was performed 63 days after the first vaccine or placebo injection. An adult of 18-55 years in Boston served as donor. An Ad26 vector expressing Wuhan-strain SARS-CoV-2 spike constituted the vaccine. Points on this clone: The antigen is unknown.

Losses at the gene ends were 1 base for V and 5 bases for J; bases not matched to a gene: 7. In germline, CDR1 is SGHAT, CDR2 FQNNGV. CDR3 length equals 16 residues. This material consisted of peripheral blood, taken in a trial of Ad26.COV2.S vaccine versus placebo. This receptor was identified in a person aged 18-60 years who received the Ad26.COV2.S COVID-19 vaccine or a placebo. This chain connects TRBV11-2 to TRBJ2-3, with 9 bases matching TRBD1. The CDR3 nucleotides are TGTGCCAGCAGCTTAGTACAGGGGGCTTTTGGAGATACGCAGTATTTT. It yields the protein CASSLVQGAFGDTQYF.